This TCR beta chain was identified in a study of T cell clonality in common variable immunodeficiency. General study findings and limits: Common variable immunodeficiency TCR beta sequences reportedly had fewer deletions and N-nucleotide insertions. CVID subjects showed higher TCRbeta clonality than healthy controls.

This CDR3 has 14 amino acids. Trimming took 1 base from V and 5 from J, leaving 10 bases between them. CDR1 SEHNR and CDR2 FQNEAQ come from the germline V gene (reference sequence). Clones were sequenced by immunoSEQ multiplex PCR, and TCRdb holds only the in-frame ones, with some missing. Observed in the sample are over 25,000 clones, none of them singletons. About this clone: Its cognate antigen is unknown. The CDR3 extends 3 residues past the end of the read, so its final part is completed from the germline J gene.

Of CVID subjects, about 14 were female and 29 male, mean age 40. Caucasian heritage predominated among both patients and controls. CVID subjects were neither ill nor on immunomodulatory or immunosuppressive medication at sampling. The V call is TRBV7-9, the J call TRBJ2-3, with TRBD1 as a possible D gene (6 bases). Sequencing input: peripheral blood mononuclear cells. This sequence originates from a human donor with common variable immunodeficiency. CDR3 protein: CASSLEGVQDTQYF. The CDR3 bases that were read are TGTGCCAGCAGCTTAGAGGGGGTTCAAGATACG.